Listed below are T cell receptor beta chains from one sample, sequenced in a study of human T cells and chemical hapten exposure. TCRdb re-called the RACE reads through MiXCR, storing one row per CDR3 protein. In the table there are 35,000 to 45,000 distinct CDR3 sequences, 9% to 15% of which are singletons. The sample here was whole blood, taken in connection with sensitization to the hapten diphenylcyclopropenone (DPC). The receptor set was obtained from a woman aged 40 to 50 with alopecia areata. Some clones in this sample may be carry-over from other donors' samples. Both conserved end residues are part of each CDR3. A D gene is named only where the DNA matches it firmly. Not all rows give a size; the values are once, few, many and, for expanded clones, a class.

TRBV3-1	NA	TRBJ1-1	NA	TGTGCCAGCAGCCAAACCGGGACGGTCATGAACACTGAAGCTTTCTTT	CASSQTGTVMNTEAFF
TRBV7-2	many	TRBJ2-5	NA	TGTGCCAGCAGCTTAGTTCGGTCAGCCCTCCAAGAGACCCAGTACTTC	CASSLVRSALQETQYF
TRBV12-3/TRBV12-4	many	TRBJ1-1	NA	TGTGCCAGCAGTCAGATGGGAGTGAACACTGAAGCTTTCTTT	CASSQMGVNTEAFF
TRBV6-6	many	TRBJ2-1	NA	TGTGCCAGCAGTTTCAATCAAGTTGAATCCTACAATGAGCAGTTCTTC	CASSFNQVESYNEQFF
TRBV28	few	TRBJ2-7	NA	TGTGCCAGCAGTTCCGGACAGTCCTACGAGCAGTACTTC	CASSSGQSYEQYF
TRBV20-1	many	TRBJ2-2	NA	TGCAGTGCTAGAGATGGGGGAACCGGGGAGCTGTTTTTT	CSARDGGTGELFF
TRBV7-3	many	TRBJ2-5	NA	TGTGCCAGCAGCGAGGGTCCCCAAGAGACCCAGTACTTC	CASSEGPQETQYF
TRBV12-3/TRBV12-4	NA	TRBJ2-2	NA	TGTGCCAGCAGTTTTACAGGGCAGAACACCGGGGAGCTGTTTTTT	CASSFTGQNTGELFF
TRBV29-1	many	TRBJ1-1	NA	TGCAGCTCCGGAGGCACTGAAGCTTTCTTT	CSSGGTEAFF
TRBV12-3/TRBV12-4	many	TRBJ2-2	TRBD2	TGTGCCAGCAGCCTGGGACTAGTCCGGGAGCTGTTTTTT	CASSLGLVRELFF
TRBV6-1	many	TRBJ2-1	NA	TGTGCCACCACCCGCGAGGCGGGGGCGTGGCGCGAGCAGTTCTTC	CATTREAGAWREQFF
TRBV3-1	NA	TRBJ1-1	NA	TGTGCCAGCAGCCAAGTCGGGACGCCGGTCCTGAAAGCTTTCTTT	CASSQVGTPVLKAFF
TRBV18	NA	TRBJ2-5	TRBD1	TGTGCCAGCTCGGACCGGGACAGATCACAAGAGACCCAGTACTTC	CASSDRDRSQETQYF
TRBV23-1	many	TRBJ2-2	NA	TGCGCCAGCAGCCTCCTGACTTTACGCAGTCGCACGAACACCGGGGAGCTGTTTTTT	CASSLLTLRSRTNTGELFF
TRBV6-2/TRBV6-3	many	TRBJ1-1	NA	TGTGCCAGCAGTTACCTCCTGGGACGCCAGGAGAACACTGAAGCTTTCTTT	CASSYLLGRQENTEAFF
TRBV30	few	TRBJ2-5	NA	TGTGCCTGGAGCGACCACAGGGCCCAAGAGACCCAGTACTTC	CAWSDHRAQETQYF
TRBV19	NA	TRBJ2-1	NA	TGTGCCAGTACCCGTGGGACCTACAATGAGCAGTTCTTC	CASTRGTYNEQFF
TRBV27	few	TRBJ2-6	TRBD2	TGTGCCAGCAGTGCCGCCCGCGGGAGGGCAGACAACTCTGGGGCCAACGTCCTGACTTTC	CASSAARGRADNSGANVLTF
TRBV12-3/TRBV12-4	NA	TRBJ1-2	NA	TGTGCCAGCAGCCCCGATCGGGGCTATGGCTACACCTTC	CASSPDRGYGYTF
TRBV29-1	many	TRBJ2-1	TRBD1	TGCAGCGTTGCCGACAGGGGACCCAACAATGAGCAGTTCTTC	CSVADRGPNNEQFF
TRBV18	many	TRBJ1-1	NA	TGTGCCAGCTCCCGACAGAACACTGAAGCTTTCTTT	CASSRQNTEAFF
TRBV18	NA	TRBJ2-3	NA	TGTGCCAGCTCACGTGATGTAGGGAGCACAGATACGCAGTATTTT	CASSRDVGSTDTQYF
TRBV11-1	NA	TRBJ2-1	TRBD1	TGTGCCAGCAGCTTAGATGGGACAGGAGACTACAATGAGCAGTTCTTC	CASSLDGTGDYNEQFF
TRBV12-3/TRBV12-4	NA	TRBJ2-7	TRBD1	TGTGCCAGCAGCGAACAGGGGGACGAGCAGTACTTC	CASSEQGDEQYF
TRBV20-1	many	TRBJ2-2	TRBD2	TGCAGTGCTAGGACTAGCGGGAGATTGGGGGAGCTGTTTTTT	CSARTSGRLGELFF
TRBV6-2/TRBV6-3	few	TRBJ2-5	NA	TGTGCCAGCAGTGCCGACTATCAAGAGACCCAGTACTTC	CASSADYQETQYF
TRBV2	NA	TRBJ1-1	NA	TGTGCCAGCAGTGACAGGGCTGCTTTCTTT	CASSDRAAFF
TRBV12-3/TRBV12-4	many	TRBJ2-1	TRBD2	TGTGCCAGCAGTTTGTCTAGCGGGGGGGTGAATGAGCAGTTCTTC	CASSLSSGGVNEQFF
TRBV28	many	TRBJ2-1	NA	TGTGCCAGCAGGCCACGGGGGCACAGGGCCAATGAGCAGTTCTTC	CASRPRGHRANEQFF
TRBV28	few	TRBJ2-7	NA	TGTGCCAGCGGCTCAGCTCAAAGCTCCTACGAGCAGTACTTC	CASGSAQSSYEQYF